Sequencing of this TCR beta chain was carried out in a study of CD8 T cells in Susac syndrome. Random hexamers were used to reverse transcribe the RNA input (0.5 to 1 ug). Amplification of TCR beta CDR3 spanned 54 Vbeta and 13 Jbeta via immunoSEQ multiplex PCR. TCRdb reprocessed the immunoSEQ multiplex PCR reads via MiXCR and lists one record per CDR3 protein. Among about 210,000 distinct CDR3 sequences listed, around 96% were seen once. In regard to this clonotype: Its matching antigen is unknown.

Study outcomes and limitations: Acknowledgment was made by the study that its TCR sequencing and HLA analysis involved a relatively small number of individuals.

CDR1 is ENHRY, CDR2 SYGVKD, per germline. CDR3 length: 15 residues. Trimming pared 0 bases from V and 5 bases from J, leaving 14 bases between. The TCR sequence derives from a human donor with multiple sclerosis. The sample comprised CD4+ T cells from PBMCs. The J gene is TRBJ2-7, the V gene TRBV10-3; D possibly corresponds to TRBD1 (6 bases). The DNA for the CDR3 is TGTGCCATCAGTGAGTCGCGGCAGGGGCACAACGAGCAGTACTTC. Its protein is CAISESRQGHNEQYF.